The 4 T cell receptor beta chains given below trace back to one sample, sequenced in a study of vaccination effects on CD4 cells after COVID-19. Profiled with immunoSEQ multiplex PCR; TCRdb holds only in-frame clones, not every one. This table has approximately 70,000 clones, less than 75% appearing once. Subsequent to a culture period of roughly 11 days, CD4+ T cells were isolated. Participants were given two doses of BNT162b2 or mRNA-1273 vaccine. These receptors lack a known antigen. Here the sequenced sample was CD4+ T cells from PBMCs cultured without peptide, taken after COVID-19 vaccination. The receptors here all came from a human donor who received a COVID-19 vaccine.

This sequence joins TRBV5-1 and TRBJ1-4; D might be TRBD1 (5 bases). CDR3 length: 14 amino acids. Germline CDR1 SGHRS, CDR2 YFSETQ. V shed 5 bases and J shed 8 bases, with 16 bases lying between them. The CDR3 is CASSGGLGGEKLFF. The CDR3, as DNA: TGCGCCAGCAGTGGGGGTCTGGGAGGCGAAAAACTGTTTTTT.

This clone was recorded a few times. The V call is TRBV29-1, the J call TRBJ1-2; no firm D call. This CDR3 has 11 amino acids. V lost 4 bases and J lost 2, with 5 bases in between. Germline V gene data show CDR1 as SQVTM and CDR2 as ANQGSEA. The CDR3 bases are TGCAGCGTTGTTGAAAACTATGGCTACACCTTC. Its protein product is CSVVENYGYTF. The full variable domain, rest sourced from reference TRBV29-1 and TRBJ1-2, is SAVISQKPSRDICQRGTSLTIQCQVDSQVTMMFWYRQQPGQSLTLIATANQGSEATYESGFVIDKFPISRPNLTFSTLTVSNMSPEDSSIYLCSVVENYGYTFGSGTRLTVV.

CDR3 region: CASSLEPVSGGTQYF. The CDR3 nucleotides are TGCGCCAGCAGCTTGGAACCGGTTTCAGGGGGGACCCAGTACTTC. The chain links TRBV5-1 to TRBJ2-5; 7 bases are a match to TRBD1. The germline CDR1 and CDR2 sequences are SGHRS and YFSETQ. The CDR3 length is 15 residues. V trimming: 0 bases; J trimming: 7 bases; junction bases outside the gene matches: 9.

The chain carries TRBV9 and TRBJ2-5; 9 bases map to TRBD1. There are 15 residues in the CDR3. J lost 4 bases, V lost 2 bases, and 6 bases had no gene match. Germline CDR1 reads SGDLS; CDR2 reads YYNGEE. CDR3 nucleotides: TGTGCCAGCAGCGTGACAGGGGGTTCCCCAGAGACCCAGTACTTC. Encoded protein: CASSVTGGSPETQYF.